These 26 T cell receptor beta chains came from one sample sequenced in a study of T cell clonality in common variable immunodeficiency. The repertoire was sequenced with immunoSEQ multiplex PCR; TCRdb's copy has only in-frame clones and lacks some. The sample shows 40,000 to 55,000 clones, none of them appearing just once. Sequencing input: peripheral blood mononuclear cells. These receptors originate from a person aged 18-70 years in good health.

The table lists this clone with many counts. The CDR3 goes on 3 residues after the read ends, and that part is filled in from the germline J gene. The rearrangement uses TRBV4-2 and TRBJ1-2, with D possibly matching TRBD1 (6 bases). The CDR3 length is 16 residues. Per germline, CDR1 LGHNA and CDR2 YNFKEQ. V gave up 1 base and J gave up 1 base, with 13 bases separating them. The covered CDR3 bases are TGTGCCAGCAGCCAAGTTACAGGGAAGGATAACTATGGC. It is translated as CASSQVTGKDNYG. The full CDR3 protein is CASSQVTGKDNYGYTF.

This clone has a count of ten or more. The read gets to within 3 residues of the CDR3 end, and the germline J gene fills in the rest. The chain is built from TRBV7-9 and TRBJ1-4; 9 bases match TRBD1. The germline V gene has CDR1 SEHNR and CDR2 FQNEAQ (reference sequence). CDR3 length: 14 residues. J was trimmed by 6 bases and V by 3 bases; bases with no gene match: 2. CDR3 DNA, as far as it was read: TGTGCCAGCAGCTTGGGACAGGGCGATGAAAAA. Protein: CASSLGQGDEK. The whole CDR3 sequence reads CASSLGQGDEKLFF.

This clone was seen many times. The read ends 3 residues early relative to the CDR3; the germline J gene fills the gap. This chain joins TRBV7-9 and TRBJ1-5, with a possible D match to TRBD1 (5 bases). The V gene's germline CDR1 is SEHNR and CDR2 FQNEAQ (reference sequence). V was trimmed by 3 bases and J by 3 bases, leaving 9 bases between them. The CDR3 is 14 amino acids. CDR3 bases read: TGTGCCAGCAGCTTTGGTGGGGCCAATCAGCCC. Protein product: CASSFGGANQP. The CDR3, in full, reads CASSFGGANQPQHF. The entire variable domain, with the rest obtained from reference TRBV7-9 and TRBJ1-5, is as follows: DTGVSQNPRHKITKRGQNVTFRCDPISEHNRLYWYRQTLGQGPEFLTYFQNEAQLEKSRLLSDRFSAERPKGSFSTLEIQRTEQGDSAMYLCASSFGGANQPQHFGDGTRLSIL.

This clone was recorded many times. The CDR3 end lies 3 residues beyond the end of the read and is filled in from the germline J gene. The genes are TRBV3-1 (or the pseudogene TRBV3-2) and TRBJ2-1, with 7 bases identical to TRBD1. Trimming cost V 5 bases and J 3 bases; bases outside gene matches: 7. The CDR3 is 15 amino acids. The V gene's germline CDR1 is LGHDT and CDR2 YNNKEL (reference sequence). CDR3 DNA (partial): TGTGCCAGCAGCGCCCGACAGGGCCACTACAATGAG. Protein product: CASSARQGHYNE. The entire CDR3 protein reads CASSARQGHYNEQFF.

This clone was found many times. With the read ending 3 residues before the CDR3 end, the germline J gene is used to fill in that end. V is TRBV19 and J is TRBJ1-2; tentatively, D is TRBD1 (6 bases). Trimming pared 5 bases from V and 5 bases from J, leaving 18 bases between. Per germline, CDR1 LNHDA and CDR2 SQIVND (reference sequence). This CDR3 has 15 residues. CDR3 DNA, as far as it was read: TGTGCCAGTAGTTACCTCGACAGGCGGCCTTATGGC. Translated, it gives CASSYLDRRPYG. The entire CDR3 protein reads CASSYLDRRPYGYTF.

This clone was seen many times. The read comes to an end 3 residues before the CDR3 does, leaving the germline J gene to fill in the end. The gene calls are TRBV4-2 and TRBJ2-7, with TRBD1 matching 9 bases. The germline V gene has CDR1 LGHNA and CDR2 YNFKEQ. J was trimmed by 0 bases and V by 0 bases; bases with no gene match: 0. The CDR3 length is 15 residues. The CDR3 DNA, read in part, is TGTGCCAGCAGCCAAGAGACAGGGGGCTCCTACGAG. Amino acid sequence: CASSQETGGSYE. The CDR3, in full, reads CASSQETGGSYEQYF.

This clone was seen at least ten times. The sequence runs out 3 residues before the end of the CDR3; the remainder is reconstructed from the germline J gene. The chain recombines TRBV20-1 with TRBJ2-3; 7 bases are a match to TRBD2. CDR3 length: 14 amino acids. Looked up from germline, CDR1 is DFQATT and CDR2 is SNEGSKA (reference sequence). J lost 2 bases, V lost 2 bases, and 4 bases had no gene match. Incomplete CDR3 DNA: TGCAGTGCTAGATCTGGGGACTACACAGATACG. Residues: CSARSGDYTDT. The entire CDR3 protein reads CSARSGDYTDTQYF.

The DNA read from the CDR3 is TGTGCCAGTAGGGGACAGGGGTCCGGGGAC. Protein product: CASRGQGSGD. The full CDR3 protein reads CASRGQGSGDYTF. This rearrangement joins TRBV19 to TRBJ1-2; TRBD1 aligns across 10 bases. The CDR3 end lies 3 residues beyond the end of the read and is filled in from the germline J gene. The germline gives CDR1 LNHDA, CDR2 SQIVND (reference sequence). The CDR3 is 13 residues long.

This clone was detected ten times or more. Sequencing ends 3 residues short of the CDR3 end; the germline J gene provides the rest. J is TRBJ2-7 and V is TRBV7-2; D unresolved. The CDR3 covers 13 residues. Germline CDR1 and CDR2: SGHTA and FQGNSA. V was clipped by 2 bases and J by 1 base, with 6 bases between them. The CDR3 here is CASSLLRSYEQYF. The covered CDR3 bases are TGTGCCAGCAGCTTATTGAGGTCCTACGAG.

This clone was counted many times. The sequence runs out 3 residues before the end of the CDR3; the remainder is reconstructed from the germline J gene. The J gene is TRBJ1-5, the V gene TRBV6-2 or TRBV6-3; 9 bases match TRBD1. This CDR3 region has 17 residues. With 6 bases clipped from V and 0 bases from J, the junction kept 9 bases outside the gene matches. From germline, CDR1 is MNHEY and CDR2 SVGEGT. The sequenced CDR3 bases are TGTGCCAGCAGGACCGGGACAGGGTATTTTAGCAATCAGCCC. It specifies CASRTGTGYFSNQP. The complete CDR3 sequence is CASRTGTGYFSNQPQHF.

CDR3 DNA (partial): TGTGCCAGCAGTGTACAGGGTTCCACTGAA. Translated: CASSVQGSTE. From start to end, the CDR3 is CASSVQGSTEAFF. The chain couples TRBV2 to TRBJ1-1; possible D gene TRBD1, 6 bases. The read terminates 3 residues before the CDR3 end, so the remaining end is supplied by the germline J gene. Germline V gene data show CDR1 as SNHLY and CDR2 as FYNNEI. This CDR3 is 13 amino acids long. V dropped 4 bases and J dropped 4 bases, with 10 bases sitting between them.

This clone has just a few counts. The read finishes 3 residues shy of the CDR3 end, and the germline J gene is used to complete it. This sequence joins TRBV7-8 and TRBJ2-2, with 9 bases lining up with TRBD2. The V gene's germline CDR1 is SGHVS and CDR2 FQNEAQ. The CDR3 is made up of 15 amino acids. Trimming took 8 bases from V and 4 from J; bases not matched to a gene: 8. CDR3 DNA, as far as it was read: TGTGCCAGCGCGGGGGGGCCTCCGGGCACCGGGGAG. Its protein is CASAGGPPGTGE. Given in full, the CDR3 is CASAGGPPGTGELFF.

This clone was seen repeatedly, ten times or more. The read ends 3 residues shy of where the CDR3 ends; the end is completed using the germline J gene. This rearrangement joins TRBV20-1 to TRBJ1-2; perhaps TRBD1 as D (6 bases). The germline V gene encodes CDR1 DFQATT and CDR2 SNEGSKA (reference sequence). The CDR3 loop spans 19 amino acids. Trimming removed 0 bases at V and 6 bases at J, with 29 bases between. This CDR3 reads CSARDPYGGQGSRRNGYTF. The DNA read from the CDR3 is TGCAGTGCTAGAGATCCTTACGGGGGGCAGGGGAGCCGAAGGAATGGC.

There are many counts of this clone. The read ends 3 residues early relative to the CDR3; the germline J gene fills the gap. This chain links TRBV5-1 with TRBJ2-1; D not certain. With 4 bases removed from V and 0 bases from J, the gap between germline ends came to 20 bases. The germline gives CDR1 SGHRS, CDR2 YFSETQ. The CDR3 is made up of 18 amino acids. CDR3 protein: CASSAEPPLWSSYNEQFF. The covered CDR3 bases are TGCGCCAGCAGCGCGGAACCTCCCCTGTGGAGCTCCTACAATGAG.

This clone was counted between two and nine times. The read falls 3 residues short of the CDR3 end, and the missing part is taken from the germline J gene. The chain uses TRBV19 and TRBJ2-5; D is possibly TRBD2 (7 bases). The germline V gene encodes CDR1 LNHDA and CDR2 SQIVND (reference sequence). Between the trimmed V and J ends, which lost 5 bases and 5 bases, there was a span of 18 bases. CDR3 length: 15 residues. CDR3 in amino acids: CASSPGLGGLETQYF. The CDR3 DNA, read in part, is TGTGCCAGTAGTCCCGGACTAGGGGGTTTGGAGACC.

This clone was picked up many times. The sequenced part of the CDR3 DNA is TGTGCCAGCAGCCCGCCCGGAAGGGGCACAGATACG. Its translation is CASSPPGRGTDT. The full CDR3 is CASSPPGRGTDTQYF. V gene TRBV11-2 combines with J gene TRBJ2-3; no clear D. The read ends 3 residues before the CDR3 terminus; that terminus is restored from the germline J gene. The CDR3 consists of 15 residues. In germline, CDR1 is SGHAT, CDR2 FQNNGV. V lost 5 bases, J lost 1 base, and 13 bases lay in between. Together with reference TRBV11-2 and TRBJ2-3, the CDR3 gives the full variable domain: EAGVAQSPRYKIIEKRQSVAFWCNPISGHATLYWYQQILGQGPKLLIQFQNNGVVDDSQLPKDRFSAERLKGVDSTLKIQPAKLEDSAVYLCASSPPGRGTDTQYFGPGTRLTVL.

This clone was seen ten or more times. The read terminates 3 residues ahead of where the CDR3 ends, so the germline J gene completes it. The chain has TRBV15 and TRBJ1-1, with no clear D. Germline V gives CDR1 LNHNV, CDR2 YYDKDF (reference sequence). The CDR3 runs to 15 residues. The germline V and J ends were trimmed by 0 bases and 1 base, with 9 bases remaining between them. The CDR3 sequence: CATSREKASNTEAFF. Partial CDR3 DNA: TGTGCCACCAGCAGAGAGAAAGCATCGAACACTGAA.

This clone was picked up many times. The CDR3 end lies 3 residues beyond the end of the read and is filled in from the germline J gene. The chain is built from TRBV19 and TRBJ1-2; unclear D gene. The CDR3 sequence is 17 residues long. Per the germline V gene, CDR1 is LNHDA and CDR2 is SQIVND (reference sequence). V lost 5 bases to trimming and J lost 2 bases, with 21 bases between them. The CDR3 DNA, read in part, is TGTGCCAGTAGTCCCAGACTCGCCCCGAGCTCCAACTATGGC. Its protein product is CASSPRLAPSSNYG. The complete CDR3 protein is CASSPRLAPSSNYGYTF.

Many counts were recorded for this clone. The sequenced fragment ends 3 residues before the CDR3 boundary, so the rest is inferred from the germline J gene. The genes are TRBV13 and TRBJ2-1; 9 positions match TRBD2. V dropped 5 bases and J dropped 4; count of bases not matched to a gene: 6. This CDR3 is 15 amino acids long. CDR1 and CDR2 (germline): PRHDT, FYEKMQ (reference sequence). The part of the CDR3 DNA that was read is TGTGCCAGCAGCCCCGGGCTAGCGGGGTACAATGAG. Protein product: CASSPGLAGYNE. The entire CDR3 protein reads CASSPGLAGYNEQFF.

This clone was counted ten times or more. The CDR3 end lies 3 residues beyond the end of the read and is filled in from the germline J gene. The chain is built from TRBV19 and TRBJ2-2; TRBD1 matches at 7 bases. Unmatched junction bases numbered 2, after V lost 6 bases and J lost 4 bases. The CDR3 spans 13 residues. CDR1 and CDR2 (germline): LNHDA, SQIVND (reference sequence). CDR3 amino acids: CASRRQGTGELFF. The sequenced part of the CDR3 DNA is TGTGCCAGTAGGAGACAGGGCACCGGGGAG.

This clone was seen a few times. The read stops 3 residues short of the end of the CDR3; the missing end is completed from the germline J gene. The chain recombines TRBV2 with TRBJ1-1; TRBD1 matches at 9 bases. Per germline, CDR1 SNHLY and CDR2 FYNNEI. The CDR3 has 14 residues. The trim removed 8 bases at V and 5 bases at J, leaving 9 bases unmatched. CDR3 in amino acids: CASESQGAGTEAFF. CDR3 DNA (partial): TGTGCCAGCGAATCACAGGGGGCTGGGACTGAA.

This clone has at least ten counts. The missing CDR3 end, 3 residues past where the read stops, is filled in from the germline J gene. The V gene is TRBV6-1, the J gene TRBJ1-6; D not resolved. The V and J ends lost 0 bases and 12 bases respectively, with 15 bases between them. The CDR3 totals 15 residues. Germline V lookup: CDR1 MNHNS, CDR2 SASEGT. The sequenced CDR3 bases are TGTGCCAGCAGTGAAGCGCATTTCAGTCCGGGACCC. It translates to CASSEAHFSPGP. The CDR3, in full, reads CASSEAHFSPGPLHF.

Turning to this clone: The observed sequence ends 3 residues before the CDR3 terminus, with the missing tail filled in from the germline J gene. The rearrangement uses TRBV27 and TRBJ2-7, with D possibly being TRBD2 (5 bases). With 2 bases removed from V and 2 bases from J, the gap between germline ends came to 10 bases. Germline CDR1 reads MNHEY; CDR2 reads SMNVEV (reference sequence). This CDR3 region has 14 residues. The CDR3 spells CASSLSSGTYEQYF. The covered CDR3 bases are TGTGCCAGCAGTTTAAGCAGCGGCACCTACGAG.

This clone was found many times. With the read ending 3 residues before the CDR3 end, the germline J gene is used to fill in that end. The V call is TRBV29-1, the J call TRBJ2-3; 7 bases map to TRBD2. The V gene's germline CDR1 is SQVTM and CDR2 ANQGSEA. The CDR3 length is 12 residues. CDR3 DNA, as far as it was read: TGCAGCACTTTAAAGAGCGGGGAGACG. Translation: CSTLKSGET. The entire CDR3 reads CSTLKSGETQYF.

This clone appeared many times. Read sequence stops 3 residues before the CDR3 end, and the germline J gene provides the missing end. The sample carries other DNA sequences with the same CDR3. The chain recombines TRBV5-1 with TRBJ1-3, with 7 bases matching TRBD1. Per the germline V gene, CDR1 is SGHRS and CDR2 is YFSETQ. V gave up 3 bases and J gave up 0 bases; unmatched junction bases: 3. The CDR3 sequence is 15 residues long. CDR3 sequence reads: CASSSGTVSGNTIYF. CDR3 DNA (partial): TGCGCCAGCAGCTCGGGGACAGTCTCTGGAAACACC.

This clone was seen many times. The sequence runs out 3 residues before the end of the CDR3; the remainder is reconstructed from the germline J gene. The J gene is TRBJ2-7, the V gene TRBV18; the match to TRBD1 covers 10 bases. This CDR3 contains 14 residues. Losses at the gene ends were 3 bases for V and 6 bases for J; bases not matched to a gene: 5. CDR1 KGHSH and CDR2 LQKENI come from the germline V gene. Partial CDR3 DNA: TGTGCCAGCTCACCGCGGGACAGGGGATCCGAG. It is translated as CASSPRDRGSE. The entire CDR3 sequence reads CASSPRDRGSEQYF.